This entry features one TCR beta chain sequence. Its specificity is not known. These data belong to a study of CD8 T cells in ankylosing spondylitis. Via MiXCR, TCRdb re-called the 5' RACE reads, giving one row per CDR3 protein. The sample holds approximately 250,000 distinct CDR3 sequences, over 9.5% seen once. Regarding the study as a whole: Disease-associated clonotypes exhibited CD8+ identity and were relatively infrequent in peripheral blood. Before this, some motif variants had been reported in reactive arthritis synovial fluid and blood. One TCR beta motif, made up of under ten highly homologous variants, appeared characteristic of ankylosing spondylitis blood.

With V trimmed by 6 bases and J by 4 bases, 7 bases remained unmatched. This CDR3 is 16 amino acids long. The germline V gene has CDR1 SEHNR and CDR2 FQNEAQ (reference sequence). The specimen sequenced was blood, either unsorted or a sorted T cell fraction (not recorded which). This chain uses TRBV7-9 with TRBJ2-2; 11 bases are a match to TRBD2. The sequence was obtained from a male donor with ankylosing spondylitis or in good health (not recorded which). The CDR3 DNA reads as TGTGCCAGCAGGACGACTAGCGGGATGGGCACCGGGGAGCTGTTTTTT. This encodes CASRTTSGMGTGELFF.